A selection of T cell receptor beta chains follows, all from one sample in a study of T cell responses to AZD1222 COVID-19 vaccine. Repertoires were generated with immunoSEQ multiplex PCR, while TCRdb's copy carries only in-frame clones and drops some. Of approximately 140,000 clones detected, under 95% appear once; the ten largest clones hold around 5.2%. Sequencing was performed on peripheral blood, taken on day 0 of AZD1222 vaccination. The receptors were gathered from an adult in good health. Both conserved end residues are part of each CDR3. A D gene is named only where the DNA matches it firmly.

>.|TRBV11-2|TRBJ1-5
CASSLDIVNQPQHF
TGTGCCAGCAGCTTAGATATAGTGAATCAGCCCCAGCATTTT
>.|TRBV19|TRBJ2-3
CASRDFTDTQYF
TGTGCCAGTAGGGACTTCACAGATACGCAGTATTTT
>TRBD1|TRBV19|TRBJ1-2
CATLTEGTGIFKGYTF
TGTGCCACTCTAACGGAGGGGACAGGGATTTTCAAGGGCTACACCTTC
>TRBD1|TRBV5-4|TRBJ2-1
CASSFRDRGRGGSYNEQFF
TGTGCCAGCAGCTTCAGGGACAGGGGGCGGGGGGGCTCCTACAATGAGCAGTTCTTC
>.|TRBV7-2|TRBJ1-5
CASSLGVSGHSDQPQHF
TGTGCCAGCAGCTTAGGAGTATCGGGACATAGTGATCAGCCCCAGCATTTT
>.|TRBV28|TRBJ1-4
CASSLSGAHGTNEKLFF
TGTGCCAGCAGTTTATCGGGGGCACATGGGACTAATGAAAAACTGTTTTTT
>.|TRBV5-1|TRBJ1-2
CASSPREGASYGYTF
TGCGCCAGCAGCCCCCGAGAGGGAGCTTCCTATGGCTACACCTTC
>.|TRBV19|TRBJ1-5
CASSTTLGGHQPQHF
TGTGCCAGTAGTACGACCCTGGGGGGGCATCAGCCCCAGCATTTT
>.|TRBV7-9|TRBJ2-3
CASSLRQAQYF
TGTGCCAGCAGCTTGCGTCAGGCGCAGTATTTT
>.|TRBV5-6|TRBJ1-2
CASRQTRQGRGYGYTF
TGTGCCAGCAGGCAAACCCGACAAGGGCGGGGCTATGGCTACACCTTC
>.|TRBV7-2|TRBJ1-6
CASSFASASGNSPLHF
TGTGCCAGCAGCTTCGCGAGCGCCAGTGGGAATTCACCCCTCCACTTT